The sequence of this T cell receptor (beta chain) was determined in a study of blood T cell repertoires in COVID-19. Study details: T cells, B-cell-depleted T cells, or PBMCs provided the cDNA or gDNA that served as material.

The CDR3 totals 14 residues. Trimming took 7 bases from V and 4 from J; bases not matched to a gene: 8. Germline V gene sequence: CDR1 SNHLY, CDR2 FYNNEI. In the original workflow: Amplification of reference gene primers was used by the study to estimate nucleated cell counts. TCRdb keeps only in-frame clones here, not all; method: immunoSEQ multiplex PCR. V and J calls and clone size come straight from that table; D and trimming were deduced from the DNA. This sample has around 40,000 clones; 75% to 90% occur once, and the top ten carry more than 20%. The sequence was collected from a man between 45 and 60 years old with active or convalescent COVID-19. The sample taken for sequencing was peripheral blood. The chain combines TRBV2 with TRBJ1-2; 8 bases fit TRBD1. The CDR3 loop is CASTQGALSYGYTF. The DNA for the CDR3 is TGTGCCAGCACCCAGGGGGCGCTTAGCTATGGCTACACCTTC. Drawing the rest from reference TRBV2 and TRBJ1-2, the complete variable domain is EPEVTQTPSHQVTQMGQEVILRCVPISNHLYFYWYRQILGQKVEFLVSFYNNEISEKSEIFDDQFSVERPDGSNFTLKIRSTKLEDSAMYFCASTQGALSYGYTFGSGTRLTVV.